Sequencing of this T cell receptor beta chain was carried out in a study of early T cells in non-severe SARS-CoV-2 infection (dated by TCRdb to about 2021). For the study in its entirety: Because TCR sequencing was done on bulk RNA from unsorted whole blood, the alpha and beta chains could not be paired. Broad study findings and their caveats: VDJdb matching was skewed toward anti-spike CD8 responses, so virus-specific expansions were likely underestimated and private and CD4 specificities were missed.

CDR1 and CDR2 are read off the germline V gene (reference sequence) as SEHNR and FQNEAQ. The CDR3 has 20 amino acids, counting the end cysteine and phenylalanine. The CDR3 DNA has 60 bases and is translated from base 1. V lost 0 bases and J lost 0 bases, and the count of bases not matched to a germline gene is 10. The library was generated by 5' RACE. The listed sequencing device is NextSeq 500. The TCR library protocol attached unique molecular identifiers to individual cDNA molecules to correct for sequencing error and PCR bias. Sequencing covered both TCR alpha and beta chains, and within each sample the abundances of alpha and beta sequences were tightly co-correlated. As for the authors' bioinformatics: Decombinator V4 was used to perform V gene, J gene and CDR3 annotation of TCR sequences. TCRs were defined as expanded if a significant change between any two time points was detected under a Poisson model with p below 0.0001. TCR abundances were normalised to the total number of TCRs sequenced per sample and were expressed as counts per million. TRAV1-2 paired with TRAJ12, TRAJ20 or TRAJ33 defined MAIT TCRs, while TRAV10 paired with TRAJ18 defined iNKT TCRs. VDJdb, accessed 1 November 2021, was searched for CMV, EBV and SARS-CoV-2 annotated TCRs, excluding TCRs annotated for multiple antigens. The public sequencing data were trimmed at Q25 with fastp and processed into clonotypes with MiXCR by TCRdb, which kept only in-frame beta chains. CDR3 protein duplicates are merged, each entry listing the most common genes and DNA. The V and J calls shown here were made by TCRdb, not taken from the authors' results. The sample table holds roughly 43,000 distinct CDR3 sequences, of which about 23% were seen once. The top ten hold 4.6% of the sample.

This was a case-control study nested in a cohort of healthcare workers in London, UK, who had nasopharyngeal swab PCR tests and blood samples taken every week. Healthcare workers were recruited between 23 and 31 March 2020, during the week of the UK lockdown, and were followed weekly for up to roughly 16 weeks. In the case of this clonotype: Its antigen is unknown. No base quality values were provided; no much bigger clone lies one nucleotide off.

The specimen was whole blood, collected at baseline. This TCR derives from an adult who was a healthcare worker with PCR-confirmed SARS-CoV-2 infection or an uninfected control (not recorded which). In this chain, TRBV7-9 is recombined with TRBJ2-4; the central 11 bases match TRBD2. The DNA sequence reads TGTGCCAGCAGCTTAGCGGGAGGGGCTAGCGGGGGGCTAGCCAAAAACATTCAGTACTTC. This is translated as CASSLAGGASGGLAKNIQYF.